A selection of T cell receptor beta chains follows, all from one sample in a study of blood T cell repertoires in COVID-19. Data came from immunoSEQ multiplex PCR; TCRdb stores just in-frame clones and leaves some out. The sample has hundreds of thousands of clones, roughly 86% seen once. What was sequenced was peripheral blood. The origin of the receptors is a human donor in a cohort sampled during active COVID-19. Each CDR3 is given with its conserved first and last residue. Each record gives: CDR3 DNA, CDR3 protein, J gene, V gene, clone size, D gene. The D gene is left open where the match is weak. Expanded clones are given a class, and other clones once, few, many or no size at all.

TGTGCCAGCAGCTACAGGTTGAATTCACCCCTCCACTTT | CASSYRLNSPLHF | TRBJ1-6 | TRBV2 | . | .
TGCGCCAGCAGGGCCAAGGACGCCGCGACAGACCCTAACTATGGCTACACCTTC | CASRAKDAATDPNYGYTF | TRBJ1-2 | TRBV5-1 | . | .
TGTGCCAGCAGCATCACCGGGGGATCCAATCAGCCCCAGCATTTT | CASSITGGSNQPQHF | TRBJ1-5 | TRBV7-8 | . | .
TGTGCCAGCAGTTCCACAGGGGGCCATGGCTACACCTTC | CASSSTGGHGYTF | TRBJ1-2 | TRBV6-5 | . | TRBD1
TGTGCCAGTAGTACCCGGGACAGTCAGTACTTC | CASSTRDSQYF | TRBJ2-4 | TRBV19 | . | TRBD1
TGTGCCAGCAGTTTTGAGGGTGGCGAGCAGTACTTC | CASSFEGGEQYF | TRBJ2-7 | TRBV12-3/TRBV12-4 | . | .
TGTGCCTGGAGTACAGGAACAGATACGCAGTATTTT | CAWSTGTDTQYF | TRBJ2-3 | TRBV30 | . | .
TGTGCCAGTAGTTTGAATTTGAGTGGAAACACCATATATTTT | CASSLNLSGNTIYF | TRBJ1-3 | TRBV19 | . | .
TGCAGCGTTCCAGGGGGCGGTGGCTACACCTTC | CSVPGGGGYTF | TRBJ1-2 | TRBV29-1 | . | TRBD1
TGCGCCAGCAGCCCAATCGGACAGGGATCCTACAATGAGCAGTTCTTC | CASSPIGQGSYNEQFF | TRBJ2-1 | TRBV4-1 | once | TRBD1